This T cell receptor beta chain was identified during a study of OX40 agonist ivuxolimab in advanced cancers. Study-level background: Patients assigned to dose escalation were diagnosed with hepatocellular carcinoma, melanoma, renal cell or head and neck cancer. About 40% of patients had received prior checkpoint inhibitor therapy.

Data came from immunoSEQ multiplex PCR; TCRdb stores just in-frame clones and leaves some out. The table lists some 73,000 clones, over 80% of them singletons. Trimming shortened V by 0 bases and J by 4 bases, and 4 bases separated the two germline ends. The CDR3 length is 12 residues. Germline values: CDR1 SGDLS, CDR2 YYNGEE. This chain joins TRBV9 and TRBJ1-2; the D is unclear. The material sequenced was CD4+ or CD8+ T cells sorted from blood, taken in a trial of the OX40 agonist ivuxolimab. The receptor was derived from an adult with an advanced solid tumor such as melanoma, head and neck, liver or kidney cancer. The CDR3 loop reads CASSVVGYGYTF. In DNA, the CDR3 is TGTGCCAGCAGCGTAGTAGGCTATGGCTACACCTTC.